The clone carrying this T cell receptor (beta chain) appeared a single time. Using immunoSEQ multiplex PCR, the repertoire was profiled, and TCRdb retains in-frame clones only, with some absent. Here the sample spans more than 150,000 clones, almost 90% being singletons. These data come from a study of blood T cell repertoires in COVID-19. The CDR3 runs 16 residues. J was trimmed by 5 bases and V by 0 bases; bases with no gene match: 5. Germline CDR1 SGHTA, CDR2 FQGNSA. The chain carries TRBV7-2 and TRBJ2-3, with TRBD2 matching over 10 bases. The clonotype comes from a man in his forties or fifties with acute or convalescent COVID-19. Source material: peripheral blood. CDR3 coding DNA: TGTGCCAGCAGCTTAGCGATCACTAGCGGGGTAGATACGCAGTATTTT. Translated: CASSLAITSGVDTQYF.